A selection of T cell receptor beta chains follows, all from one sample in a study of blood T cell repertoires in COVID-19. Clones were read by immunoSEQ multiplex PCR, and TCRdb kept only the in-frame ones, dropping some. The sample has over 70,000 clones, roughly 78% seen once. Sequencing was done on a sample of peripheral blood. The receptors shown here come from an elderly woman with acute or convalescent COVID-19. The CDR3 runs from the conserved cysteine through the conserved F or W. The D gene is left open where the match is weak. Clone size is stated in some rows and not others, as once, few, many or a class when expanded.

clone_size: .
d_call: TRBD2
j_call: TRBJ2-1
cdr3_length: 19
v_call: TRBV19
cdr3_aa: CASSRFSGRVFVGLNEQFF
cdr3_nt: TGTGCCAGTAGTCGATTCAGCGGGAGGGTTTTCGTAGGCCTCAATGAGCAGTTCTTC

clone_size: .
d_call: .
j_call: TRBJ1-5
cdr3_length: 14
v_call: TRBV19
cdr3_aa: CASSLRTVNQPQHF
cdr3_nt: TGTGCCAGTAGTCTTCGGACAGTCAATCAGCCCCAGCATTTT

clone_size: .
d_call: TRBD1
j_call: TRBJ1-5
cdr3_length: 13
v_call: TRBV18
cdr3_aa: CASSTGENQPQHF
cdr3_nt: TGTGCCAGCTCAACAGGGGAGAATCAGCCCCAGCATTTT

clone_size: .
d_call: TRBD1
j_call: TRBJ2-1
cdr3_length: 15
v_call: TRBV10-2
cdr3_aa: CASSAPGQGIDEQFF
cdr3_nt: TGCGCCAGCAGTGCGCCGGGACAGGGGATCGATGAGCAGTTCTTC

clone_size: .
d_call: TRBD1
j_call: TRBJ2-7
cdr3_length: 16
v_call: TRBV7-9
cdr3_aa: CASSSPGQGASYEQYF
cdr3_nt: TGTGCCAGCAGCTCCCCCGGACAGGGGGCCTCCTACGAGCAGTACTTC

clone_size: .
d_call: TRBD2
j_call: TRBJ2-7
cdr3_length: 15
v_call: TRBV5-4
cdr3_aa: CASSFLAGGGYEQYF
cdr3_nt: TGTGCCAGCAGCTTTTTAGCGGGAGGGGGTTACGAGCAGTACTTC

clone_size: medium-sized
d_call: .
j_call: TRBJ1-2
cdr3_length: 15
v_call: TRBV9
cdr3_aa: CASSEQGMGNYGYTF
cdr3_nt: TGTGCCAGCAGCGAGCAGGGGATGGGGAACTATGGCTACACCTTC

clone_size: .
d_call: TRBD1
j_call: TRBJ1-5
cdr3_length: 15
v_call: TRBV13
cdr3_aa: CASSQGTGSNQPQHF
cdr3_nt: TGTGCCAGCAGCCAAGGGACAGGTAGCAATCAGCCCCAGCATTTT

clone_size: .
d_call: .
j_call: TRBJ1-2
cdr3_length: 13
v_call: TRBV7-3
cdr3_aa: CASSLGQGLGYTF
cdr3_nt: TGTGCCAGCAGCTTAGGCCAGGGTCTGGGCTACACCTTC

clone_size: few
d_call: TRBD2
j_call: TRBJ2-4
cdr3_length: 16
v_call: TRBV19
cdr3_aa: CASRTGTSGGSGIQYF
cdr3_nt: TGTGCCAGTAGAACCGGGACTAGCGGGGGGAGTGGCATTCAGTACTTC

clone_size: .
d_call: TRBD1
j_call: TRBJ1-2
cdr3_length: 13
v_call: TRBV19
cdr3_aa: CASSIGTGGGYTF
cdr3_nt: TGTGCCAGTAGTATTGGGACAGGCGGTGGCTACACCTTC

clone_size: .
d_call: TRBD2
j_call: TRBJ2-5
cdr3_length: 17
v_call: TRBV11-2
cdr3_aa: CASSAGLAVTYRETQYF
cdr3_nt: TGTGCCAGCAGCGCGGGACTAGCGGTCACATATCGGGAGACCCAGTACTTC

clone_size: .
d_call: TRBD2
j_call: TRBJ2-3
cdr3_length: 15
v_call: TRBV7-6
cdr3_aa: CASSILAGVRDTQYF
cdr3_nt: TGTGCCAGCAGCATCCTAGCGGGAGTACGTGATACGCAGTATTTT

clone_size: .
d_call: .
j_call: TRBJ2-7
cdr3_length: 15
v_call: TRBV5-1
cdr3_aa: CASSYSASASYEQYF
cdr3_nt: TGCGCCAGCAGCTACTCTGCTAGCGCCTCCTACGAGCAGTACTTC

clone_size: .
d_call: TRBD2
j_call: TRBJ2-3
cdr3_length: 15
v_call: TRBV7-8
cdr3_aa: CASSFTSGSSDTQYF
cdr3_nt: TGTGCCAGCAGCTTTACTAGCGGGAGTTCAGATACGCAGTATTTT

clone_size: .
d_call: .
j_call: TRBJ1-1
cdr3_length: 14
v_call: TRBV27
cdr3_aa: CASRFYGGETEAFF
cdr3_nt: TGTGCCAGCAGATTTTATGGGGGCGAAACTGAAGCTTTCTTT

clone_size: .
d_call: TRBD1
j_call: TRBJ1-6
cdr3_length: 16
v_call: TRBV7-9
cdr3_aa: CASSPSGQGYNSPLHF
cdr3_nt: TGTGCCAGCAGCCCCTCAGGACAGGGATATAATTCACCCCTCCACTTT

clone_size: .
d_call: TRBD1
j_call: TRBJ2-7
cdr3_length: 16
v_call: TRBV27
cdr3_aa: CASSPTPGTVTYEQYF
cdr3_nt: TGTGCCAGCAGTCCTACCCCCGGGACAGTAACCTACGAGCAGTACTTC

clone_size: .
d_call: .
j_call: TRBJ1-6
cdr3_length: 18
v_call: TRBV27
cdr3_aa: CASSLEGGVGPRNSPLHF
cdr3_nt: TGTGCCAGCAGTTTAGAAGGGGGAGTAGGCCCGCGGAATTCACCCCTCCACTTT

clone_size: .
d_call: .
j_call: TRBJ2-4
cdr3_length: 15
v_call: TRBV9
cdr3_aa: CASSVAGIAKNIQYF
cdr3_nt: TGTGCCAGCAGCGTAGCTGGCATAGCCAAAAACATTCAGTACTTC

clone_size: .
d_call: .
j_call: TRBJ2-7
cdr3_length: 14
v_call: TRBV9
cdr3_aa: CASSVAAQGYEQYF
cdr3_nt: TGTGCCAGCAGCGTAGCAGCTCAGGGCTACGAGCAGTACTTC

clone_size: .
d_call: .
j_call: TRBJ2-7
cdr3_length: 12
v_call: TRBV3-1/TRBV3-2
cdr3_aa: CASSLGSQLQYF
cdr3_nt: TGTGCCAGCAGCCTGGGGAGTCAGCTGCAGTACTTC